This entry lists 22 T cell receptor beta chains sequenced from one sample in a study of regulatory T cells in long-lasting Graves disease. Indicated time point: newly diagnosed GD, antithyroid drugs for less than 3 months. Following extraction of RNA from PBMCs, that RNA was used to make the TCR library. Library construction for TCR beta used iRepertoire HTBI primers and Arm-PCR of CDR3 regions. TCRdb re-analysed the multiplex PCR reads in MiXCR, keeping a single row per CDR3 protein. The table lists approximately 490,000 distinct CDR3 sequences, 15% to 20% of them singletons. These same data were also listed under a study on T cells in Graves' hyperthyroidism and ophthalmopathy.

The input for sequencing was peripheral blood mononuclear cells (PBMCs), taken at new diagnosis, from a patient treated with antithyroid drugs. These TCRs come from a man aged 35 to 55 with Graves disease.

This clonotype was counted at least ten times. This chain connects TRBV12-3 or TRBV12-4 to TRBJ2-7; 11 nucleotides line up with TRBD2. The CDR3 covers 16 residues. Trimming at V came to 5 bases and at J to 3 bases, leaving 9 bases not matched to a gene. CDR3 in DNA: TGTGCCAGCAGTCGCTCAACTAGCGGGAGTCGCTACGAGCAGTACTTC. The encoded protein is CASSRSTSGSRYEQYF.

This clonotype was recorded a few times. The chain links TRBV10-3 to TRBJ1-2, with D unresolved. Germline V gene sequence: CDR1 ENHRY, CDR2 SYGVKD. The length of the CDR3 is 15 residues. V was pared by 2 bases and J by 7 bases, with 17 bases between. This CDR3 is CAISEVSSRPGGYTF. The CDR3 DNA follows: TGTGCCATCAGTGAGGTTTCCTCCAGACCCGGTGGCTACACCTTC.

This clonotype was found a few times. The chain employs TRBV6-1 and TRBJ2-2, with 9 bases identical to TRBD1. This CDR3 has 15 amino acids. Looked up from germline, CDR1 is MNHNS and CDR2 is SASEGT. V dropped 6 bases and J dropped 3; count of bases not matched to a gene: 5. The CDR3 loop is CASSRQGVDTGELFF. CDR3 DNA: TGTGCCAGCAGCAGACAGGGGGTAGACACCGGGGAGCTGTTTTTT.

CDR3: CASSQAGTGSYEQYF. Here the CDR3 DNA reads TGTGCCAGCAGCCAGGCCGGGACAGGGAGCTACGAGCAGTACTTC. V is TRBV14 and J is TRBJ2-7; 9 bases map to TRBD1. V gave up 3 bases and J gave up 3 bases; unmatched junction bases: 6. CDR3 length: 15 amino acids. Germline assignment: CDR1 SGHDN and CDR2 FVKESK.

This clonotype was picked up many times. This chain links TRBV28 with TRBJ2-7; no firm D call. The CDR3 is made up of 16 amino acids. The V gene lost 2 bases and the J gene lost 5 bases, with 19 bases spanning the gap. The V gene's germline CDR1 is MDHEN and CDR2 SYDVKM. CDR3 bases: TGTGCCAGCAGTTTACGAACACCCATGCTTAGGAACGAGCAGTACTTC. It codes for CASSLRTPMLRNEQYF.

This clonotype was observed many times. The CDR3 sequence is CASSYTPTSWNEQFF. DNA for the CDR3: TGTGCCAGCAGTTACACGCCGACTAGTTGGAATGAGCAGTTCTTC. J is TRBJ2-1 and V is TRBV6-2 or TRBV6-3; D is possibly TRBD2 (6 bases). CDR3 length: 15 residues. Germline V gene data show CDR1 as MNHEY and CDR2 as SVGEGT. The V end was cut by 2 bases, the J end by 7 bases, with 15 bases between.

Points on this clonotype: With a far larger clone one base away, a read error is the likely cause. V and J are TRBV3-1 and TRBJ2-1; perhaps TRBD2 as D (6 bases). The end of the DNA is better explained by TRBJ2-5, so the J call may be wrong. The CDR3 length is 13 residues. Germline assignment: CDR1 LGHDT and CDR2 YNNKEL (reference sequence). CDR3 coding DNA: TGTGCCAGCAGCCAAGTTGCGGGGGAGACCCAGTACTTC. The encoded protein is CASSQVAGETQYF.

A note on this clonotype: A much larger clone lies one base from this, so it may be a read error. CDR3 sequence: CSVEVWAVAEEQFF. DNA of the CDR3: TGCAGCGTTGAAGTCTGGGCCGTGGCTGAGGAGCAGTTCTTC. V and J are TRBV29-1 and TRBJ2-1; D not certain. The V end was cut by 1 base, the J end by 10 bases, with 17 bases between. Germline V gene data show CDR1 as SQVTM and CDR2 as ANQGSEA. The CDR3 spans 14 residues.

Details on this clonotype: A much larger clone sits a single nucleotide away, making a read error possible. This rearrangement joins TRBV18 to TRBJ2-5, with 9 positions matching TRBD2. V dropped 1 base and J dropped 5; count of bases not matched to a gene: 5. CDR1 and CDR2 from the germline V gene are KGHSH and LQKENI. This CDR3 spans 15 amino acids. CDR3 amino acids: CASSPQASGAETQYF. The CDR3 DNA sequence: TGTGCCAGCTCACCACAAGCTAGCGGGGCCGAGACCCAGTACTTC.

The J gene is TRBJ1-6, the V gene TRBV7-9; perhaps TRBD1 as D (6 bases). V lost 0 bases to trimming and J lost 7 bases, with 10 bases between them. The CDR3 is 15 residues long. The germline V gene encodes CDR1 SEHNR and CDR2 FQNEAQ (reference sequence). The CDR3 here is CASSLAQGRNSPLHF. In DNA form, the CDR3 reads TGTGCCAGCAGCTTAGCTCAGGGGCGAAATTCACCCCTCCACTTT. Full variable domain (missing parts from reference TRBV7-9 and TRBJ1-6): DTGVSQNPRHKITKRGQNVTFRCDPISEHNRLYWYRQTLGQGPEFLTYFQNEAQLEKSRLLSDRFSAERPKGSFSTLEIQRTEQGDSAMYLCASSLAQGRNSPLHFGNGTRLTVT.

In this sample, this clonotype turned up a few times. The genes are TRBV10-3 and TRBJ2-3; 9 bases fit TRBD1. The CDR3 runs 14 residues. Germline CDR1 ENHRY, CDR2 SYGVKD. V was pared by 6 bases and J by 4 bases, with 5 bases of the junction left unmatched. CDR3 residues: CAIRPRQGADTQYF. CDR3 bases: TGTGCCATCAGACCCAGACAGGGGGCAGATACGCAGTATTTT.

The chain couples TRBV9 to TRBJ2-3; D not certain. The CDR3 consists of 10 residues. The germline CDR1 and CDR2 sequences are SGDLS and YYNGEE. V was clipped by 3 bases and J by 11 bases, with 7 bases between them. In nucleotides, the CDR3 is TGTGCCAGCAGCGGTAGGGAGCAGTATTTT. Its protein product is CASSGREQYF.

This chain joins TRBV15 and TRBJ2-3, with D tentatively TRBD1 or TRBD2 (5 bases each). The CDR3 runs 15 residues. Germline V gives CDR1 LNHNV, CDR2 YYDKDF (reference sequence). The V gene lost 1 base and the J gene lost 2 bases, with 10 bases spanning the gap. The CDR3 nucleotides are TGTGCCACCAGCAGAGGGGACCTTAACACAGATACGCAGTATTTT. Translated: CATSRGDLNTDTQYF.

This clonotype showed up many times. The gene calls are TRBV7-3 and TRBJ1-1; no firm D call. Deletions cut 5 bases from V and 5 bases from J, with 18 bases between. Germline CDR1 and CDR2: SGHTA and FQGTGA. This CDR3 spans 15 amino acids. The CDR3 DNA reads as TGTGCCAGCAGCGCCTCCGGGCCCTCCTCTACTGAAGCTTTCTTT. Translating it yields CASSASGPSSTEAFF.

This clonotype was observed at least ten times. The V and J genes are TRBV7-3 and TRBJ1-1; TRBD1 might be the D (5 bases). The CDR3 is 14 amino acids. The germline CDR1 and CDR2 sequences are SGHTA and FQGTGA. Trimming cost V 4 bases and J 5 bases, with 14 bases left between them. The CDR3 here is CASSSQGGETEAFF. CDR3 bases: TGTGCCAGCAGCTCCCAGGGTGGGGAGACTGAAGCTTTCTTT.

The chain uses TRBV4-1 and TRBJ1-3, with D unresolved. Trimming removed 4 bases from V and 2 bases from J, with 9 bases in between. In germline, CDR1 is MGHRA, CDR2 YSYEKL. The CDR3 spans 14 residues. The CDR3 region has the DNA TGCGCCAGCAGCCCCCTTAGGACTGGAAACACCATATATTTT. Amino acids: CASSPLRTGNTIYF.

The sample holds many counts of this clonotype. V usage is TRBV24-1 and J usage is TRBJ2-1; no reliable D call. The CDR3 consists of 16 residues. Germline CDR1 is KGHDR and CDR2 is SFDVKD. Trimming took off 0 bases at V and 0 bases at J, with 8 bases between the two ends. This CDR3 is CATSDLWTDSYNEQFF. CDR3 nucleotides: TGTGCCACCAGTGATTTGTGGACGGACTCCTACAATGAGCAGTTCTTC.

The CDR3 protein is CAITEVRGLRVGEQYF. The CDR3 coding sequence is TGTGCCATCACCGAGGTCAGGGGGCTTCGGGTTGGCGAGCAGTACTTC. The chain couples TRBV10-3 to TRBJ2-7; 8 bases map to TRBD1. The length of the CDR3 is 16 residues. The germline CDR1 and CDR2 sequences are ENHRY and SYGVKD. V trimming: 7 bases; J trimming: 6 bases; junction bases outside the gene matches: 17.

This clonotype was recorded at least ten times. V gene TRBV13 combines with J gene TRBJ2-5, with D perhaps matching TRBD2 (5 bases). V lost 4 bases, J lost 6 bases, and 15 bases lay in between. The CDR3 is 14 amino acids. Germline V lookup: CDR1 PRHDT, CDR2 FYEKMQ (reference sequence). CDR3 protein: CASSSEVGGQTQYF. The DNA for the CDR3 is TGTGCCAGCAGCTCGGAGGTGGGCGGGCAGACCCAGTACTTC.

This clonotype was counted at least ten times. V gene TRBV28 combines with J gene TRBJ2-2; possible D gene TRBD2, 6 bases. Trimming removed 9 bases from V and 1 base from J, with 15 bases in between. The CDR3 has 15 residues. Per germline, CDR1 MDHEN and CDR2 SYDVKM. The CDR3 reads CARGRGSGNTGELFF. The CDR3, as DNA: TGTGCCAGAGGGCGGGGTAGCGGGAACACCGGGGAGCTGTTTTTT.

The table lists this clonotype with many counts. The CDR3 region has the DNA TGTGCCAGCAGTGCCTTAGCGGGAGGGGCTACAGATACGCAGTATTTT. Residues: CASSALAGGATDTQYF. The chain combines TRBV6-2 or TRBV6-3 with TRBJ2-3; 11 positions match TRBD2. This CDR3 contains 16 residues. Germline loops: CDR1 MNHEY, CDR2 SVGEGT. V lost 5 bases to trimming and J lost 3 bases; unmatched junction nucleotides: 7.

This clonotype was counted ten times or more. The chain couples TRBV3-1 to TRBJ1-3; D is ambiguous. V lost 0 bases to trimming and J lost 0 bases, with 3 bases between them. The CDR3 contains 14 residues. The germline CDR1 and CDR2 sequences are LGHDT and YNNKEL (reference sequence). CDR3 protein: CASSQEASGNTIYF. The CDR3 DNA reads TGTGCCAGCAGCCAAGAGGCCTCTGGAAACACCATATATTTT.